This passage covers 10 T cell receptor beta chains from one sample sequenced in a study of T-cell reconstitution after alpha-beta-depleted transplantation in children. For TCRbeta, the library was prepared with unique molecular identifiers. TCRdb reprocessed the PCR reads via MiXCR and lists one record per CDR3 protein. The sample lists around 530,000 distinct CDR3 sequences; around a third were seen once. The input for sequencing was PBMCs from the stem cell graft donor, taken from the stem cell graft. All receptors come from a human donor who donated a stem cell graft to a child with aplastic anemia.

Here the CDR3 reads CAWSVQRETQYF. CDR3 coding DNA: TGTGCCTGGAGTGTACAAAGAGAGACCCAGTACTTC. V gene TRBV30 combines with J gene TRBJ2-5, with D unresolved. The CDR3 consists of 12 residues. The germline V gene encodes CDR1 GTSNPN and CDR2 SVGIG (reference sequence). V dropped 0 bases and J dropped 4 bases, with 6 bases sitting between them. The full variable domain, rest sourced from reference TRBV30 and TRBJ2-5, is SQTIHQWPATLVQPVGSPLSLECTVEGTSNPNLYWYRQAAGRGLQLLFYSVGIGQISSEVPQNLSASRPQDRQFILSSKKLLLSDSGFYLCAWSVQRETQYFGPGTRLLVL.

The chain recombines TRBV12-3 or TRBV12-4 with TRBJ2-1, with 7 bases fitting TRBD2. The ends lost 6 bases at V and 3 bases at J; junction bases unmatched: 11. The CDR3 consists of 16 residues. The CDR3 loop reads CASSSPPGLYYNEQFF. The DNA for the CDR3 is TGTGCCAGCAGCTCACCTCCGGGACTATACTACAATGAGCAGTTCTTC.

DNA for the CDR3: TGTGCCAGCAATGCTGGAGTGTACAATGAGCAGTTCTTC. It yields the protein CASNAGVYNEQFF. The V and J genes are TRBV5-2 and TRBJ2-1. TRBV5-2 is an annotated pseudogene. There are 13 residues in the CDR3.

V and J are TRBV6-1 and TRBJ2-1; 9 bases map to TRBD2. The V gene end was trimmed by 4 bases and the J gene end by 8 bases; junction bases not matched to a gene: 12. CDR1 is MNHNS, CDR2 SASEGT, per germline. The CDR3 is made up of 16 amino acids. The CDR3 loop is CASSVVRLAGLDEQFF. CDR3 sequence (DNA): TGTGCCAGCAGTGTGGTGCGGCTAGCGGGATTGGATGAGCAGTTCTTC.

The CDR3 nucleotides read TGTGCCAGCAGTTACCCGGGATTGAGCACCGGGGAGCTGTTTTTT. Translation gives CASSYPGLSTGELFF. This chain uses TRBV6-2 or TRBV6-3 with TRBJ2-2, with a weak D call TRBD2 (5 bases). The germline gives CDR1 MNHEY, CDR2 SVGEGT. The CDR3 is made up of 15 amino acids. V shed 2 bases and J shed 4 bases, with 11 bases lying between them.

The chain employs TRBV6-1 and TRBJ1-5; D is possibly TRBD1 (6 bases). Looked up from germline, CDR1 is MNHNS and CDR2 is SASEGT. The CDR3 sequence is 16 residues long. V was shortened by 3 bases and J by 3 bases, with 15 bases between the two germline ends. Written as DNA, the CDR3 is TGTGCCAGCAGTGATTCCGGGACAAAACTCAATCAGCCCCAGCATTTT. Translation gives CASSDSGTKLNQPQHF.

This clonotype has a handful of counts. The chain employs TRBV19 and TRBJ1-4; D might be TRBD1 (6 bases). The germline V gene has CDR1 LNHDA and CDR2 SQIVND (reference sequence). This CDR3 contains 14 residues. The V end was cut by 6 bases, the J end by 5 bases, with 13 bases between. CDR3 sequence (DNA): TGTGCCAGTAGACACAGGGCCTTAAATGAAAAACTGTTTTTT. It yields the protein CASRHRALNEKLFF. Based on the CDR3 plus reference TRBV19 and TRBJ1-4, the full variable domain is DGGITQSPKYLFRKEGQNVTLSCEQNLNHDAMYWYRQDPGQGLRLIYYSQIVNDFQKGDIAEGYSVSREKKESFPLTVTSAQKNPTAFYLCASRHRALNEKLFFGSGTQLSVL.

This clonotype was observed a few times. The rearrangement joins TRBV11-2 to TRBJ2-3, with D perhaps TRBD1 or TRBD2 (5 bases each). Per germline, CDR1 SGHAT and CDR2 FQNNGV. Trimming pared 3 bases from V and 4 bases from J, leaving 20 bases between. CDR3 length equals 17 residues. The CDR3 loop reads CASSLIGAGVGADTQYF. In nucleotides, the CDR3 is TGTGCCAGCAGCTTGATCGGAGCCGGGGTGGGGGCAGATACGCAGTATTTT.

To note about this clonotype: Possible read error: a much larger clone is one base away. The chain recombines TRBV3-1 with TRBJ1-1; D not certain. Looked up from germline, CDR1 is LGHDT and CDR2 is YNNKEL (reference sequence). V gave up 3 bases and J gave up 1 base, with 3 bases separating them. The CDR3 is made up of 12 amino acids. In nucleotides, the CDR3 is TGTGCCAGCAGCCAGGCGAACACTGAAGCTTTCTTT. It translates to CASSQANTEAFF. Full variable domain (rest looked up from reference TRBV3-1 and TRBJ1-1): DTAVSQTPKYLVTQMGNDKSIKCEQNLGHDTMYWYKQDSKKFLKIMFSYNNKELIINETVPNRFSPKSPDKAHLNLHINSLELGDSAVYFCASSQANTEAFFGQGTRLTVV.

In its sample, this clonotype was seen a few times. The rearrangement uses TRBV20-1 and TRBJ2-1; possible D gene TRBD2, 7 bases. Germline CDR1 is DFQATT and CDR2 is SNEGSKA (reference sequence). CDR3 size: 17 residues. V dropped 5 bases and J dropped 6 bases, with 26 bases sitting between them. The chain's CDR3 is CSASPLVKGGGLNEQFF. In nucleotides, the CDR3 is TGCAGTGCTTCCCCATTGGTTAAGGGAGGGGGACTCAATGAGCAGTTCTTC.